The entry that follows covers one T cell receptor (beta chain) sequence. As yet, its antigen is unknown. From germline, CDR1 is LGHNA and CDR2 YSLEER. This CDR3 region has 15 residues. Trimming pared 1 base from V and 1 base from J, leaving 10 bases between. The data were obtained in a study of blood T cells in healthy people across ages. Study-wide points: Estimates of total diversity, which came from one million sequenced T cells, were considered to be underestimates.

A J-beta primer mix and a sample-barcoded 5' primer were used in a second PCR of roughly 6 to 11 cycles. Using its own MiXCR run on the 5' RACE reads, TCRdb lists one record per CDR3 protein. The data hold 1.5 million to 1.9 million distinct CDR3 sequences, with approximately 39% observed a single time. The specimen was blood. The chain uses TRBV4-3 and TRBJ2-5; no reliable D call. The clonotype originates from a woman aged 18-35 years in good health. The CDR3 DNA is TGCGCCAGCAGCCAAGGGTTACCTTCCCAAGAGACCCAGTACTTC. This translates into CASSQGLPSQETQYF.